The 22 T cell receptor beta chains below come from one sample, sequenced in a study of cytomegalovirus exposure and HLA in healthy donors. It was with 60 Vbeta and 13 Jbeta primers that the PCR ran. The repertoire was sequenced with immunoSEQ multiplex PCR; TCRdb's copy has only in-frame clones and lacks some. In the table there are 150,000 to 200,000 clones, approximately 79% of which are singletons. Sequencing was performed on PBMCs. The receptors derive from a girl aged 5 to 17 in good health and CMV-seropositive.

The rearrangement uses TRBV30 and TRBJ2-5, with TRBD1 identical over 7 bases. V lost 3 bases and J lost 4; bases outside the gene matches: 5. Germline V gene data show CDR1 as GTSNPN and CDR2 as SVGIG (reference sequence). The CDR3 runs to 13 residues. DNA for the CDR3: TGTGCCTGGAGGACAGGGTCGGGAGAGACCCAGTACTTC. It translates to CAWRTGSGETQYF. The full variable domain, with the rest looked up from reference TRBV30 and TRBJ2-5, is SQTIHQWPATLVQPVGSPLSLECTVEGTSNPNLYWYRQAAGRGLQLLFYSVGIGQISSEVPQNLSASRPQDRQFILSSKKLLLSDSGFYLCAWRTGSGETQYFGPGTRLLVL.

V gene TRBV5-1 combines with J gene TRBJ2-5, with 7 bases that match TRBD2. This CDR3 is 14 amino acids long. Germline trimming cut 4 bases from V and 5 bases from J; bases unmatched to any gene: 8. Germline values: CDR1 SGHRS, CDR2 YFSETQ. This CDR3 reads CASSPVVGGETQYF. CDR3 bases: TGCGCCAGCAGCCCGGTTGTGGGGGGGGAGACCCAGTACTTC.

This clone appeared a few times. V usage is TRBV10-1 and J usage is TRBJ2-7, with TRBD1 identical over 9 bases. This CDR3 comprises 16 residues. V gave up 4 bases and J gave up 4 bases; unmatched junction bases: 11. The germline V gene encodes CDR1 WNHNN and CDR2 SYGVQD (reference sequence). The CDR3 bases are TGCGCCAGCAGTGGACTCGGGACAGGGTTAACTTACGAGCAGTACTTC. It codes for CASSGLGTGLTYEQYF.

As concerns this clone: The same CDR3 arises from other DNA sequences in this sample as well. CDR3 coding DNA: TGTGCCTGGAGTGGGCAGGGTGGACAGCCCCAGCATTTT. Translated: CAWSGQGGQPQHF. This chain uses TRBV30 with TRBJ1-5, with D possibly TRBD1 on 5 matching bases. CDR1 is GTSNPN, CDR2 SVGIG, per germline (reference sequence). The CDR3 contains 13 residues. Trimming cost V 1 base and J 7 bases, with 11 bases left between them.

CDR3 loop: CASSSTGAAYQETQYF. CDR3 in DNA: TGTGCCAGCAGCAGTACAGGGGCCGCGTACCAAGAGACCCAGTACTTC. The chain couples TRBV5-5 to TRBJ2-5; 7 nucleotides align to TRBD1. The CDR3 is 16 residues long. The V gene's germline CDR1 is SGHKS and CDR2 YYEKEE (reference sequence). Unmatched junction bases numbered 9, after V lost 4 bases and J lost 0 bases.

This clone was detected a few times. In DNA, the CDR3 is TGTGCCAGCAGCCAAGTAGCGGGGGCAAACAATGAGCAGTTCTTC. Protein sequence: CASSQVAGANNEQFF. The chain is built from TRBV4-2 and TRBJ2-1; 9 nucleotides agree with TRBD2. V shed 1 base and J 5 bases; nucleotides not matched to a gene: 3. The CDR3 loop spans 15 amino acids. In germline, CDR1 is LGHNA, CDR2 YNFKEQ.

The CDR3 is CASTGGASETQYF. The CDR3 nucleotides are TGTGCCAGCACCGGGGGGGCGTCTGAGACCCAGTACTTC. V and J are TRBV6-5 and TRBJ2-5; TRBD2 matches at 8 bases. This CDR3 contains 13 residues. In germline, CDR1 is MNHEY, CDR2 SVGAGI. V lost 7 bases, J lost 5 bases, and 6 bases stayed unmatched.

The genes are TRBV9 and TRBJ2-3; 11 nucleotides match TRBD2. CDR1 is SGDLS and CDR2 is YYNGEE in the germline V gene. CDR3 length: 17 amino acids. The J segment lost 8 bases and the V segment lost 0 bases, leaving 11 bases of the junction unmatched. CDR3 sequence: CASSVAPQGTSGLTQYF. DNA for the CDR3: TGTGCCAGCAGCGTAGCTCCCCAAGGGACTAGCGGCCTTACGCAGTATTTT.

This clone was counted between two and nine times. The chain links TRBV15 to TRBJ2-2; D is ambiguous. This CDR3 is 15 amino acids long. Germline lookup yields CDR1 LNHNV and CDR2 YYDKDF (reference sequence). V lost 0 bases, J lost 5 bases, and 10 bases lay in between. CDR3 sequence (DNA): TGTGCCACCAGCAGAGATTCGGTGGAGACCGGGGAGCTGTTTTTT. This sequence encodes CATSRDSVETGELFF.

This clone was observed once. The chain recombines TRBV7-8 with TRBJ1-2; 7 bases agree with TRBD1. Germline assignment: CDR1 SGHVS and CDR2 FQNEAQ. This CDR3 has 16 residues. J gave up 0 bases and V 2 bases, and 6 bases lay outside the gene matches. The CDR3 coding sequence is TGTGCCAGCAGCTTAAGAGGGACAGCATCTAACTATGGCTACACCTTC. Translation: CASSLRGTASNYGYTF.

The chain is built from TRBV2 and TRBJ2-7; a weak D match, TRBD2 (6 bases). V was trimmed by 1 base and J by 1 base, leaving 14 bases between them. Germline V gives CDR1 SNHLY, CDR2 FYNNEI. This CDR3 comprises 16 residues. CDR3: CASSEGGWTKSYEQYF. DNA of the CDR3: TGTGCCAGCAGTGAAGGCGGTTGGACTAAATCCTACGAGCAGTACTTC.

The V call is TRBV5-1, the J call TRBJ2-5; D may be TRBD1 (5 bases). Germline V CDR1 and CDR2: SGHRS, YFSETQ. Trimming left V 4 bases short and J 3 bases short, with 10 bases between. CDR3 length: 13 amino acids. The CDR3 DNA is TGCGCCAGCAGCCTACAGGCCGAAGAGACCCAGTACTTC. It encodes CASSLQAEETQYF.

This clone showed up just a few times. The rearrangement links TRBV10-1 to TRBJ1-5; TRBD1 is a possible D gene (6 bases). The CDR3 loop spans 14 amino acids. Germline V gene sequence: CDR1 WNHNN, CDR2 SYGVQD (reference sequence). V dropped 5 bases and J dropped 0 bases, with 8 bases sitting between them. Written as DNA, the CDR3 is TGCGCCAGCAGTCCAGGGGTTAGCAATCAGCCCCAGCATTTT. Amino acid sequence: CASSPGVSNQPQHF.

V is TRBV6-5 and J is TRBJ1-6, with D maybe TRBD1 (5 bases). The CDR3 has 15 residues. The germline CDR1 and CDR2 sequences are MNHEY and SVGAGI. With 5 bases removed from V and 6 bases from J, the gap between germline ends came to 14 bases. Written as DNA, the CDR3 is TGTGCCAGCAGTCAACCCACAGGCACTAATTCACCCCTCCACTTT. It specifies CASSQPTGTNSPLHF.

The chain combines TRBV9 with TRBJ2-2; TRBD2 aligns across 7 bases. Germline values: CDR1 SGDLS, CDR2 YYNGEE. The CDR3 runs 16 residues. V shed 4 bases, J shed 0 bases, and the junction held 6 bases outside the gene matches. CDR3 in amino acids: CASSPTGRANTGELFF. The CDR3 DNA is TGTGCCAGCAGCCCGACGGGGAGGGCGAACACCGGGGAGCTGTTTTTT. The full variable domain, its missing parts supplied by reference TRBV9 and TRBJ2-2, is DSGVTQTPKHLITATGQRVTLRCSPRSGDLSVYWYQQSLDQGLQFLIQYYNGEERAKGNILERFSAQQFPDLHSELNLSSLELGDSALYFCASSPTGRANTGELFFGEGSRLTVL.

This clone was counted a few times. This same CDR3 is encoded by further DNA sequences in the sample. The chain recombines TRBV4-3 with TRBJ1-1, with 7 bases identical to TRBD1. This CDR3 is built from 14 residues. Unmatched junction bases numbered 5, after V lost 3 bases and J lost 4 bases. Germline CDR1 reads LGHNA; CDR2 reads YSLEER. The CDR3: CASSHDRASTEAFF. The CDR3 DNA reads TGCGCCAGCAGCCATGACAGGGCGAGCACTGAAGCTTTCTTT.

V is TRBV6-5 and J is TRBJ2-1, with 8 bases aligning to TRBD1. The CDR3 covers 12 residues. The J segment lost 10 bases and the V segment lost 6 bases, leaving 5 bases of the junction unmatched. Germline CDR1 reads MNHEY; CDR2 reads SVGAGI. The CDR3 reads CASRSRGQEQFF. The CDR3 DNA sequence: TGTGCCAGCAGATCCAGGGGGCAGGAGCAGTTCTTC.

The V gene is TRBV13, the J gene TRBJ1-3; 9 nucleotides align to TRBD1. The CDR3 is made up of 16 amino acids. Germline trimming cut 5 bases from V and 4 bases from J; bases unmatched to any gene: 9. Germline lookup yields CDR1 PRHDT and CDR2 FYEKMQ (reference sequence). The DNA for the CDR3 is TGTGCCAGCAGCCAGACAGGGGGAGGTCCCGGAAACACCATATATTTT. Encoded protein: CASSQTGGGPGNTIYF.

The chain combines TRBV6-5 with TRBJ2-7; 13 bases match TRBD2. Germline V lookup: CDR1 MNHEY, CDR2 SVGAGI. CDR3 length: 15 residues. V lost 6 bases to trimming and J lost 2 bases; unmatched junction nucleotides: 4. This CDR3 is CASSQTSGGPYEQYF. CDR3 bases: TGTGCCAGCAGCCAGACTAGCGGGGGGCCCTACGAGCAGTACTTC.

The count of this clone is one. J is TRBJ2-7 and V is TRBV7-9; 10 bases are a match to TRBD1. This CDR3 is 15 amino acids long. Germline CDR1 is SEHNR and CDR2 is FQNEAQ (reference sequence). The ends lost 5 bases at V and 2 bases at J; junction bases unmatched: 6. CDR3 nucleotides: TGTGCCAGCAGCCGGCCCGGGACAGGGGCCTACGAGCAGTACTTC. Translation gives CASSRPGTGAYEQYF.

This clone has more than one count but fewer than ten. This chain connects TRBV15 to TRBJ1-5; a weak D match, TRBD1 (6 bases). The CDR3 has 15 amino acids. V lost 6 bases to trimming and J lost 2 bases, with 14 bases between them. CDR1 is LNHNV and CDR2 is YYDKDF in the germline V gene (reference sequence). CDR3 in amino acids: CATRTGPWGNQPQHF. The CDR3 DNA sequence: TGTGCCACCAGGACAGGACCTTGGGGCAATCAGCCCCAGCATTTT.

The chain has TRBV2 and TRBJ2-2; D remains ambiguous. The CDR3 spans 14 residues. V shed 6 bases and J shed 4 bases, with 12 bases lying between them. Germline V gives CDR1 SNHLY, CDR2 FYNNEI. The DNA for the CDR3 is TGTGCCAGCAGGGCAGACATTCCCACCGGGGAGCTGTTTTTT. This codes for CASRADIPTGELFF.